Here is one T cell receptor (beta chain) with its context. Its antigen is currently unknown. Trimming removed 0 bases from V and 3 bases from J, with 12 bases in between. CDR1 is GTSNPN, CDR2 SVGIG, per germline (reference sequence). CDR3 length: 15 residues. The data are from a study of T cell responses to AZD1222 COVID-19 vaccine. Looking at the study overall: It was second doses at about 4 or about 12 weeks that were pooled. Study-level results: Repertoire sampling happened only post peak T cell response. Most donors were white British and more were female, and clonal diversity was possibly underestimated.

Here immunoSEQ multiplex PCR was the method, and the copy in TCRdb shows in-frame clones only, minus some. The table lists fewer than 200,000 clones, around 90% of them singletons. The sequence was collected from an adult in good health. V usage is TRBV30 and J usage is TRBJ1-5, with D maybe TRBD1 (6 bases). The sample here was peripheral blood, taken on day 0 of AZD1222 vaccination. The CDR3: CAWSVGGLVNQPQHF. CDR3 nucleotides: TGTGCCTGGAGTGTCGGGGGCCTAGTCAATCAGCCCCAGCATTTT. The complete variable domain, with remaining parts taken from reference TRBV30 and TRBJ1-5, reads SQTIHQWPATLVQPVGSPLSLECTVEGTSNPNLYWYRQAAGRGLQLLFYSVGIGQISSEVPQNLSASRPQDRQFILSSKKLLLSDSGFYLCAWSVGGLVNQPQHFGDGTRLSIL.